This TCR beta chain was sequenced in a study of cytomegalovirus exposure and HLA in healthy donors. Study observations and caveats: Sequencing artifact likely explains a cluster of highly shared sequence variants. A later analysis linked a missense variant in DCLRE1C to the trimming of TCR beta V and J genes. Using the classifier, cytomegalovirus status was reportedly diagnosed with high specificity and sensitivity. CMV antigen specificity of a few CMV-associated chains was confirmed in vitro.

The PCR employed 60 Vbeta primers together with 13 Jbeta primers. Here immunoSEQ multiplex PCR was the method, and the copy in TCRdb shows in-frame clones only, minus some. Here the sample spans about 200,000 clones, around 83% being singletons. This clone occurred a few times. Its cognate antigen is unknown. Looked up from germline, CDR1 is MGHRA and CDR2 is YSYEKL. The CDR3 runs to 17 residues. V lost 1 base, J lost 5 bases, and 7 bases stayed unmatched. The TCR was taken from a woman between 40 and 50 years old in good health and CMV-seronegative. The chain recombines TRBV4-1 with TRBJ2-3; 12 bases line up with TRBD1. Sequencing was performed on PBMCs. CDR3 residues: CASSQAGQGAGGDTQYF. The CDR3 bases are TGCGCCAGCAGCCAAGCGGGACAGGGGGCTGGAGGAGATACGCAGTATTTT.